This TCR beta chain was sequenced in a study of T cells in Graves' hyperthyroidism and ophthalmopathy. Study-wide background: The initial diagnosis was the point when peripheral blood was collected, ahead of any treatment. General study results and limits: Appearing also in blood were most of the thyroid clonotypes expanded above 0.001. A model of 13 V-J features distinguished ophthalmopathy from stable hyperthyroidism.

This clonotype occurred a few times. The antigen is not known. Patients were aged 18 to 65, had disease duration under 2 months, and had newly diagnosed hyperthyroidism. RNA transcripts served as the template for amplifying TCR beta CDR3 regions. Researchers ran a first-round RT-PCR on the TCR CDR3 using the HTBI primer set. TCRdb used MiXCR to reprocess the multiplex PCR reads, holding one entry per CDR3 protein. The table records approximately 360,000 distinct CDR3 sequences, roughly 25% of them present only once. The CDR3 runs to 13 residues. Trimming shortened V by 5 bases and J by 5 bases, and 16 bases separated the two germline ends. Germline-derived CDR1 and CDR2 are DFQATT and SNEGSKA (reference sequence).

This sequence was found in a man between 45 and 60 years old with Graves' hyperthyroidism. Sequencing was done on a sample of blood. This chain uses TRBV20-1 with TRBJ2-7; D possibly matches TRBD1 or TRBD2 (5 bases each). CDR3 residues: CSARGDPGDEQYF. The CDR3 bases are TGCAGTGCTCGTGGGGACCCTGGGGACGAGCAGTACTTC.